The 4 T cell receptor beta chains reported below all come from one sample, sequenced in a study of blood T cell repertoires in COVID-19. TCRdb's copy holds only in-frame clones and misses some; the assay was immunoSEQ multiplex PCR. Among around 300,000 clones listed, around nine tenths were seen once. Sequences were obtained from peripheral blood. The source is a woman aged 50 to 65 with active or convalescent COVID-19.

The chain is built from TRBV12-3 or TRBV12-4 and TRBJ2-7, with D possibly matching TRBD1 (6 bases). V lost 4 bases and J lost 5, with 9 bases in between. There are 12 residues in the CDR3. CDR3 coding DNA: TGTGCCAGCAGTTACGACAGGCACGAGCAGTACTTC. Translation gives CASSYDRHEQYF.

The count of this clone is one. The chain employs TRBV28 and TRBJ1-2; D is undetermined. The V gene lost 6 bases and the J gene lost 9 bases, with 11 bases spanning the gap. Germline V gene lookup returns CDR1 MDHEN and CDR2 SYDVKM. The CDR3 length is 11 residues. DNA of the CDR3: TGTGCCAGCAGCCAACCGAGGCGCTACACCTTC. The encoded protein is CASSQPRRYTF.

The chain employs TRBV2 and TRBJ1-2; the D is unclear. Germline lookup yields CDR1 SNHLY and CDR2 FYNNEI. This CDR3 spans 13 amino acids. Trimming took off 9 bases at V and 1 base at J, with 12 bases between the two ends. Written as DNA, the CDR3 is TGTGCCAGTCGGGGTACCCTTAACTATGGCTACACCTTC. Translating it yields CASRGTLNYGYTF.

The V and J genes are TRBV7-2 and TRBJ2-1; TRBD2 matches 10 bases. After removal of 5 bases from V and 2 bases from J, the junction contained 6 bases not matched to a gene. The CDR3 has 16 residues. Germline CDR1 is SGHTA and CDR2 is FQGNSA. This chain's CDR3 is CASSPSSGGPYNEQFF. The CDR3 bases are TGTGCCAGCAGCCCATCTAGCGGGGGACCCTACAATGAGCAGTTCTTC.